The T cell receptor (beta chain) described here comes from a study of graft-versus-host responses after intestinal transplantation. Study information: Each transplant was multivisceral, liver-intestinal, or isolated intestinal. Uniformly, recipients were administered anti-thymocyte globulin induction with subsequent tacrolimus and steroids for around three years. Findings of the study overall: Investigators detected GvH clones in recipient marrow, with some emerging earlier in ileum or blood. Graft-versus-host to host-versus-graft clonal ratios in allografts were high in patients with graft-donor T cell macrochimerism.

As for this clone: Its antigen is not identified.

This CDR3 is built from 14 residues. V shed 6 bases and J shed 3 bases, with 17 bases lying between them. CDR1 is SQVTM, CDR2 ANQGSEA, per germline. The repertoire was sequenced with immunoSEQ multiplex PCR; TCRdb's copy has only in-frame clones and lacks some. The sample lists more than 65,000 clones, 90% occurring once. Sequenced here: unstimulated CD8+ T cells sorted from spleen or lymph node cells, sampled before intestinal transplant. The chain couples TRBV29-1 to TRBJ1-2; D is perhaps TRBD1 (6 bases). This clonotype was obtained from a human donor who received an intestinal transplant. In DNA, the CDR3 is TGCAGCGTCGAGGGGGGGAGCGCAGACTATGGCTACACCTTC. It encodes CSVEGGSADYGYTF.